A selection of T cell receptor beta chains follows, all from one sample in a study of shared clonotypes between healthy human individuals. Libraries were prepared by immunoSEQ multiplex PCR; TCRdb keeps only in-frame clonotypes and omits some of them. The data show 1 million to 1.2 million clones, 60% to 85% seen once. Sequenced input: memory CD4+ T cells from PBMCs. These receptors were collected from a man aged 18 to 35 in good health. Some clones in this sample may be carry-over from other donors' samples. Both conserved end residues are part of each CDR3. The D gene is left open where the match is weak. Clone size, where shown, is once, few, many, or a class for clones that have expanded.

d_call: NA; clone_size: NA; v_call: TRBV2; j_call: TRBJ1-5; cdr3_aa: CASSEVLAGNQPQHF; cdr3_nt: TGTGCCAGCAGTGAAGTGCTAGCAGGCAATCAGCCCCAGCATTTT
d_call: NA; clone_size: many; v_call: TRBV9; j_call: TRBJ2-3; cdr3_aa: CASSATGTRPDTQYF; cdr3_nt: TGTGCCAGCAGCGCCACAGGGACCCGCCCAGATACGCAGTATTTT
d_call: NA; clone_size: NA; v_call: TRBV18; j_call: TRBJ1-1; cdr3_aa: CASSLLGDIGAFF; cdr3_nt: TGTGCCAGCTCGCTCTTGGGCGACATCGGAGCTTTCTTT
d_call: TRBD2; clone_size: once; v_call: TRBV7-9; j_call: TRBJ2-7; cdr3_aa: CASSPRLAAYEQYF; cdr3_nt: TGTGCCAGCAGCCCTAGACTAGCCGCCTACGAGCAGTACTTC
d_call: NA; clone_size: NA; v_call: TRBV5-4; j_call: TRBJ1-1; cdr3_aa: CASSFTGRAWDTEAFF; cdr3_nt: TGTGCCAGCAGCTTCACAGGGCGCGCCTGGGACACTGAAGCTTTCTTT
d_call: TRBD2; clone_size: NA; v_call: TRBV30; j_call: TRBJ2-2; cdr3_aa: CALSGSNTGELFF; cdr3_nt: TGTGCCTTAAGCGGGAGTAACACCGGGGAGCTGTTTTTT
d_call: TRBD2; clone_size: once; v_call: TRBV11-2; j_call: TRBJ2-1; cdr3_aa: CASSLDRASGRSYNEQFF; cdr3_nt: TGTGCCAGCAGCTTAGATAGGGCTAGCGGGAGGTCCTACAATGAGCAGTTCTTC
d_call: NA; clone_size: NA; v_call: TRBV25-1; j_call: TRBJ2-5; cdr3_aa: CASSDLAKASETQYF; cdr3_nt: TGTGCCAGCAGTGATCTAGCGAAAGCGTCCGAGACCCAGTACTTC
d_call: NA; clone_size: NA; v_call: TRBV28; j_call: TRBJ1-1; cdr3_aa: CASTGSYEAFF; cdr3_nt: TGTGCCAGCACGGGCAGTTATGAAGCTTTCTTT
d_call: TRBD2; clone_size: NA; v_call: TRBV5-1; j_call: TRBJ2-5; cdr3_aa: CASSFRLAGAQETQYF; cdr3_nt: TGCGCCAGCAGCTTCAGGCTAGCGGGAGCCCAAGAGACCCAGTACTTC
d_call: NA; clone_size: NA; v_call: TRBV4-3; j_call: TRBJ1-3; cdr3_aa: CASSQAWGLGDTIYF; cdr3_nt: TGCGCCAGCAGCCAAGCGTGGGGGCTGGGGGACACCATATATTTT
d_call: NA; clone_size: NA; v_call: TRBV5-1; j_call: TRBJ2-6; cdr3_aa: CASSLGLSGANVLTF; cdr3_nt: TGCGCCAGCAGCTTGGGGCTATCCGGGGCCAACGTCCTGACTTTC
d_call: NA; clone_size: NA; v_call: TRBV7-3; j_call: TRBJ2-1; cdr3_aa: CASSLKGPGLLYNEQFF; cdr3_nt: TGTGCCAGCAGCTTAAAGGGACCGGGACTTCTATACAATGAGCAGTTCTTC
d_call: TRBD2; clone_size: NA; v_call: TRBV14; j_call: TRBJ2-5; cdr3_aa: CASSQERGQETQYF; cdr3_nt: TGTGCCAGCAGCCAAGAGCGGGGGCAAGAGACCCAGTACTTC
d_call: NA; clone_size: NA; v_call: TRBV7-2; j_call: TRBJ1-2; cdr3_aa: CASSFSDAWSRGYTF; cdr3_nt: TGTGCCAGCAGCTTCTCGGACGCCTGGTCTAGGGGCTACACCTTC
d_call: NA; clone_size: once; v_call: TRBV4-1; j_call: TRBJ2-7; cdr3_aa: CASSQMETPSYEQYF; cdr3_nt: TGCGCCAGCAGCCAGATGGAGACACCTTCCTACGAGCAGTACTTC
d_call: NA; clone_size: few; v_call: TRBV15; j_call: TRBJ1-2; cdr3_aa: CATSREQGLTF; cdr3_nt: TGTGCCACCAGCAGAGAACAGGGTCTCACCTTC
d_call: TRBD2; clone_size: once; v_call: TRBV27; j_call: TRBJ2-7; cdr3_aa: CASSTLTGTSGRLSYEQYF; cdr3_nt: TGTGCCAGCAGTACCTTGACCGGGACTAGCGGGAGACTATCCTACGAGCAGTACTTC
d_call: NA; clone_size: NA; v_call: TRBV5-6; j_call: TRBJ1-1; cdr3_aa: CASSLEGFTEAFF; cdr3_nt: TGTGCCAGCAGCTTGGAGGGATTCACTGAAGCTTTCTTT
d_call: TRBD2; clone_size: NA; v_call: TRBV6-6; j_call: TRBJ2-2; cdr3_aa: CASSYSWGGGGELFF; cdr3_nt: TGTGCCAGCAGTTACTCATGGGGGGGAGGCGGGGAGCTGTTTTTT
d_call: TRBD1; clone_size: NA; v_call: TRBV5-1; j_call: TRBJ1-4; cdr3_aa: CASSPGQGAGNEKLFF; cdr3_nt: TGCGCCAGCAGCCCTGGACAGGGGGCAGGTAATGAAAAACTGTTTTTT
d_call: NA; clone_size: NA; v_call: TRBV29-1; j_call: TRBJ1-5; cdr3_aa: CSVRTWGGNQPQHF; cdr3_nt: TGCAGCGTCCGTACCTGGGGGGGCAATCAGCCCCAGCATTTT
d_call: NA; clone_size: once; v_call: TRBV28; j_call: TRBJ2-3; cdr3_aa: CASSLAGLTSRDTQYF; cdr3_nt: TGTGCCAGCAGTTTGGCGGGATTAACTTCGAGGGATACGCAGTATTTT
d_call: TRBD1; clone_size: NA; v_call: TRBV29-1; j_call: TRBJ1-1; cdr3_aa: CSVERDRGPNTEAFF; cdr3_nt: TGCAGCGTCGAAAGGGACAGGGGACCGAACACTGAAGCTTTCTTT
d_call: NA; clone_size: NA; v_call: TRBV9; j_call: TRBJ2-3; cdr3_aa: CASSGTWPTDTQYF; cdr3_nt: TGTGCCAGCAGCGGGACCTGGCCGACAGATACGCAGTATTTT
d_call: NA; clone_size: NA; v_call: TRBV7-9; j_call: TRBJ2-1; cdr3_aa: CASSPPGGHNEQFF; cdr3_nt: TGTGCCAGCAGCCCACCCGGCGGACACAATGAGCAGTTCTTC
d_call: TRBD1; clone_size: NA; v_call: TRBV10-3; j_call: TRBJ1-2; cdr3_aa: CAISEGQDYGYTF; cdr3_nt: TGTGCCATCAGTGAGGGACAGGACTATGGCTACACCTTC
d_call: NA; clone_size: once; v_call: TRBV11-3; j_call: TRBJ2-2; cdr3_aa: CASSLALWGVTGELFF; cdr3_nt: TGTGCCAGCAGCTTAGCCCTGTGGGGGGTCACCGGGGAGCTGTTTTTT
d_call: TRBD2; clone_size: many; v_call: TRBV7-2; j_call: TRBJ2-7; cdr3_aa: CASSNWREGYEQYF; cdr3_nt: TGTGCCAGCAGCAACTGGCGGGAGGGATACGAGCAGTACTTC
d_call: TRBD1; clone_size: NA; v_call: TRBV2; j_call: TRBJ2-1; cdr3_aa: CASSDRGLRINEQFF; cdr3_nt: TGTGCCAGCAGTGACAGGGGGTTACGGATCAATGAGCAGTTCTTC
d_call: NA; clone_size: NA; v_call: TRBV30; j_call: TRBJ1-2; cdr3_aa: CAWFGGQYGYTF; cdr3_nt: TGTGCCTGGTTTGGCGGGCAGTATGGCTACACCTTC
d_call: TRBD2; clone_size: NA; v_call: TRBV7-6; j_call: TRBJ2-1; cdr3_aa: CASSSGFSGRQYNEQFF; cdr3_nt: TGTGCCAGCAGCTCCGGGTTTAGCGGGAGGCAGTACAATGAGCAGTTCTTC
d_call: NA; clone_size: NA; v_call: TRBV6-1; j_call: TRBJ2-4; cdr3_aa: CASSELTRVQNIQYF; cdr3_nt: TGTGCCAGCAGTGAGCTCACTAGAGTTCAAAACATTCAGTACTTC
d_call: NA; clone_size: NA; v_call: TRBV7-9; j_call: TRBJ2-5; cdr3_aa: CASSPRETQYF; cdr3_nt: TGTGCCAGCAGCCCCAGAGAGACCCAGTACTTC
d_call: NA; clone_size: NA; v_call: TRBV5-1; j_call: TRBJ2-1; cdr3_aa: CASSLVGTGYYNEQFF; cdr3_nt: TGCGCCAGCAGCTTGGTTGGTACAGGGTATTACAATGAGCAGTTCTTC
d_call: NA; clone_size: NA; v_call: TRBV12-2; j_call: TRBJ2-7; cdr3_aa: CASRLRASGFYEQYF; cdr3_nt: TGTGCAAGTCGCTTACGGGCTAGCGGGTTCTACGAGCAGTACTTC
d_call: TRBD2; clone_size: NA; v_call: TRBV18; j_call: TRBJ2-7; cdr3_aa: CASSKGASGAQEQYF; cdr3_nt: TGTGCCAGCTCAAAGGGGGCTAGCGGGGCCCAGGAGCAGTACTTC
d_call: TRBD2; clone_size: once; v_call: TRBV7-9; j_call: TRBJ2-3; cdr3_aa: CASSQRGGRSTDTQYF; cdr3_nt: TGTGCCAGCAGCCAAAGGGGCGGGAGAAGCACAGATACGCAGTATTTT
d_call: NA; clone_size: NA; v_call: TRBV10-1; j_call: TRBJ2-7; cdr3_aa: CASSGTIRRGEQYF; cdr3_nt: TGCGCCAGCAGTGGGACGATTCGGAGGGGCGAGCAGTACTTC
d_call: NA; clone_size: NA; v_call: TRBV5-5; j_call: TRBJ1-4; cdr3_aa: CASSFSGSIEKLFF; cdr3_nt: TGTGCCAGCAGCTTTTCAGGGTCCATAGAAAAACTGTTTTTT
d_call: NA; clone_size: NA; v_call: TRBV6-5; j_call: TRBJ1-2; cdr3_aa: CASRVTANYGYTF; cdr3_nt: TGTGCCAGCAGGGTAACAGCTAACTATGGCTACACCTTC
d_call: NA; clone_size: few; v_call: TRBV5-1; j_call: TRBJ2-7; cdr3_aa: CASSEAYEQYF; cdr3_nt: TGCGCCAGCAGCGAGGCTTACGAGCAGTACTTC
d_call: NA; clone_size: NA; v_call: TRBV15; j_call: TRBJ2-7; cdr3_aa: CATSRDGGTGSYEQYF; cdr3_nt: TGTGCCACCAGCAGAGATGGCGGAACGGGATCCTACGAGCAGTACTTC
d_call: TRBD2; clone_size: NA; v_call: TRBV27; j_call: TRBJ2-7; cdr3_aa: CASSIGLTSGSSYEQYF; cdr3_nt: TGTGCCAGCAGCATTGGGTTGACTAGCGGGAGCTCCTACGAGCAGTACTTC
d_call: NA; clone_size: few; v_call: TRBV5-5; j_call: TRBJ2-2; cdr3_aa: CASTTTGNTGELFF; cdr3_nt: TGTGCCAGCACCACGACAGGCAACACCGGGGAGCTGTTTTTT
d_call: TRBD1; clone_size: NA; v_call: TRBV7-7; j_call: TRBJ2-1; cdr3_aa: CASSSGTGFNNEQFF; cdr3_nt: TGTGCCAGCAGCTCAGGGACAGGGTTCAACAATGAGCAGTTCTTC